The 28 T cell receptor beta chains below were found in one sample sequenced in a study of blood T cell repertoires in COVID-19. The repertoire was sequenced with immunoSEQ multiplex PCR; TCRdb's copy has only in-frame clones and lacks some. Of hundreds of thousands of clones in the sample, about 88% are singletons; the top ten hold about 2.4%. Sequenced material: PBMCs or T cells enriched from blood (not recorded which). The receptor set was obtained from a man aged 55 to 70 who had recovered from COVID-19.

This chain joins TRBV5-4 and TRBJ2-1, with 10 bases lining up with TRBD1. This CDR3 has 17 residues. J lost 2 bases, V lost 4 bases, and 9 bases had no gene match. CDR1 is SGHNT, CDR2 YYREEE, per germline (reference sequence). Here the CDR3 reads CASSLRTGGITYNEQFF. The CDR3 coding sequence is TGTGCCAGCAGCCTCCGGACAGGGGGTATCACCTACAATGAGCAGTTCTTC.

The chain has TRBV30 and TRBJ1-2; D is possibly TRBD1 (6 bases). Trimming shortened V by 0 bases and J by 8 bases, and 10 bases separated the two germline ends. The CDR3 sequence is 12 residues long. Germline lookup yields CDR1 GTSNPN and CDR2 SVGIG (reference sequence). CDR3 residues: CAWSVPGTGYTF. CDR3 bases: TGTGCCTGGAGTGTACCAGGGACAGGCTACACCTTC.

The rearrangement links TRBV5-4 to TRBJ1-1, with D maybe TRBD1 (6 bases). Between the trimmed V and J ends, which lost 2 bases and 0 bases, there was a span of 11 bases. The V gene's germline CDR1 is SGHNT and CDR2 YYREEE (reference sequence). The CDR3 is 15 amino acids. CDR3: CASSFGGALNTEAFF. CDR3 nucleotide sequence: TGTGCCAGCAGCTTTGGGGGGGCGTTGAACACTGAAGCTTTCTTT. Full variable domain (rest looked up from reference TRBV5-4 and TRBJ1-1): ETGVTQSPTHLIKTRGQQVTLRCSSQSGHNTVSWYQQALGQGPQFIFQYYREEENGRGNFPPRFSGLQFPNYSSELNVNALELDDSALYLCASSFGGALNTEAFFGQGTRLTVV.

The V and J genes are TRBV5-1 and TRBJ1-1; D is uncertain. The germline V gene has CDR1 SGHRS and CDR2 YFSETQ. Trimming pared 4 bases from V and 0 bases from J, leaving 10 bases between. The CDR3 has 14 residues. The DNA of the CDR3 is TGCGCCAGCAGCCCCTTAACTATGAACACTGAAGCTTTCTTT. As protein: CASSPLTMNTEAFF. The complete variable domain, with remaining parts taken from reference TRBV5-1 and TRBJ1-1, reads KAGVTQTPRYLIKTRGQQVTLSCSPISGHRSVSWYQQTPGQGLQFLFEYFSETQRNKGNFPGRFSGRQFSNSRSEMNVSTLELGDSALYLCASSPLTMNTEAFFGQGTRLTVV.

This clone was seen only a few times. V gene TRBV4-3 combines with J gene TRBJ1-4; 8 bases align to TRBD1. The V segment lost 1 base and the J segment 5 bases; nucleotides outside the gene matches: 6. Germline V gene lookup returns CDR1 LGHNA and CDR2 YSLEER. CDR3 length equals 16 residues. CDR3 region: CASSQAVDRGNEKLFF. Written as DNA, the CDR3 is TGCGCCAGCAGCCAAGCCGTAGACAGGGGAAATGAAAAACTGTTTTTT.

The chain has TRBV11-2 and TRBJ2-3; 12 nucleotides align to TRBD2. The CDR3 covers 17 residues. Looked up from germline, CDR1 is SGHAT and CDR2 is FQNNGV. The junction had 10 bases not matched to a gene; V was cut back by 4 bases and J by 5 bases. The CDR3 reads CASSSRLAGAPGDTQYF. The CDR3 bases are TGTGCCAGCAGCTCCCGACTAGCGGGAGCTCCTGGAGATACGCAGTATTTT.

The chain has TRBV7-9 and TRBJ2-3; 12 bases line up with TRBD2. This CDR3 spans 16 amino acids. After removal of 4 bases from V and 1 base from J, the junction contained 3 bases not matched to a gene. Per germline, CDR1 SEHNR and CDR2 FQNEAQ (reference sequence). This CDR3 is CASSSRLAGGTDTQYF. The CDR3 bases are TGTGCCAGCAGCTCCCGACTAGCGGGGGGCACAGATACGCAGTATTTT.

V gene TRBV18 combines with J gene TRBJ2-7; D possibly corresponds to TRBD2 (6 bases). Germline V CDR1 and CDR2: KGHSH, LQKENI. This CDR3 has 15 residues. Trimming took 0 bases from V and 2 from J, leaving 11 bases between them. Here the CDR3 reads CASSPPRTITYEQYF. The CDR3 DNA sequence: TGTGCCAGCTCACCACCGAGGACTATTACCTACGAGCAGTACTTC.

The rearrangement links TRBV6-5 to TRBJ1-6, with a weak D call TRBD1 (5 bases). Trimming stripped 8 bases from V and 8 bases from J, with 16 bases between. The V gene's germline CDR1 is MNHEY and CDR2 SVGAGI. CDR3 length: 14 amino acids. CDR3 loop: CASPPDGAHSPLHF. In DNA form, the CDR3 reads TGTGCCAGCCCGCCGGATGGGGCCCATTCACCCCTCCACTTT.

V is TRBV5-6 and J is TRBJ1-2, with a tentative D call TRBD1 (6 bases). Trimming removed 4 bases at V and 8 bases at J, with 21 bases between. Germline V CDR1 and CDR2: SGHDT, YYEEEE. This CDR3 spans 15 amino acids. The CDR3: CASSRTGGSPRGYTF. In DNA, the CDR3 is TGTGCCAGCAGCCGGACTGGGGGCTCCCCGAGGGGCTACACCTTC.

This rearrangement joins TRBV3-1 (or the pseudogene TRBV3-2) to TRBJ2-1; 8 nucleotides match TRBD2. CDR3 size: 16 residues. CDR1 LGHDT and CDR2 YNNKEL come from the germline V gene (reference sequence). V was pared by 3 bases and J by 2 bases, with 6 bases of the junction left unmatched. The CDR3 spells CASSHVAGTPYNEQFF. The CDR3 DNA sequence: TGTGCCAGCAGCCACGTAGCGGGAACCCCCTACAATGAGCAGTTCTTC.

V gene TRBV15 combines with J gene TRBJ1-2; TRBD1 agrees at 9 bases. CDR3 length: 14 residues. The V and J ends lost 3 bases and 5 bases, in that order; junction bases with no gene match: 4. Germline V CDR1 and CDR2: LNHNV, YYDKDF (reference sequence). The CDR3 sequence is CATSSGDRAYGYTF. CDR3 bases: TGTGCCACCAGCAGCGGGGACAGGGCTTATGGCTACACCTTC. Drawing the rest from reference TRBV15 and TRBJ1-2, the complete variable domain is DAMVIQNPRYQVTQFGKPVTLSCSQTLNHNVMYWYQQKSSQAPKLLFHYYDKDFNNEADTPDNFQSRRPNTSFCFLDIRSPGLGDTAMYLCATSSGDRAYGYTFGSGTRLTVV.

This sequence joins TRBV12-5 and TRBJ2-2; D gene uncertain. The CDR3 is made up of 13 amino acids. Trimming took off 6 bases at V and 1 base at J, with 6 bases between the two ends. Germline V gene data show CDR1 as LGHNT and CDR2 as FRNRAP. CDR3 nucleotide sequence: TGTGCTAGTGGCTACAGGAACACCGGGGAGCTGTTTTTT. Protein: CASGYRNTGELFF.

The chain carries TRBV11-2 and TRBJ1-6; 9 bases fit TRBD1. This CDR3 is built from 16 residues. V lost 1 base and J lost 8; bases outside the gene matches: 6. CDR1 is SGHAT and CDR2 is FQNNGV in the germline V gene. The CDR3 DNA is TGTGCCAGCAGCTTAGTTGGGACAGGGCTGCATTCACCCCTCCACTTT. It yields the protein CASSLVGTGLHSPLHF.

The genes are TRBV7-9 and TRBJ2-3, with 9 bases that match TRBD1. The trim removed 4 bases at V and 4 bases at J, leaving 6 bases unmatched. The CDR3 is made up of 15 amino acids. In germline, CDR1 is SEHNR, CDR2 FQNEAQ (reference sequence). CDR3 DNA sequence: TGTGCCAGCAGCTGGGACAGGGAGGGAGCAGATACGCAGTATTTT. Translating gives CASSWDREGADTQYF.

V usage is TRBV7-3 and J usage is TRBJ2-1; weak D call: TRBD2 (5 bases). CDR3 size: 15 residues. Germline V lookup: CDR1 SGHTA, CDR2 FQGTGA. V lost 5 bases and J 9 bases, leaving 20 bases between the germline ends. In DNA, the CDR3 is TGTGCCAGCAGCCCCCTGGCTACGGGATACGGTGAGCAGTTCTTC. Translating gives CASSPLATGYGEQFF.

This clone was counted a single time. CDR3 bases: TGTGCCAGTAGTATTGGGACAACCGGACCCTACGAGCAGTACTTC. Amino acid sequence: CASSIGTTGPYEQYF. The rearrangement joins TRBV19 to TRBJ2-7, with D possibly matching TRBD1 (6 bases). CDR1 is LNHDA and CDR2 is SQIVND in the germline V gene (reference sequence). Trimming removed 3 bases at V and 2 bases at J, with 14 bases between. The CDR3 has 15 residues.

The V call is TRBV15, the J call TRBJ1-2, with 8 bases identical to TRBD1. The V gene end was trimmed by 6 bases and the J gene end by 6 bases; junction bases not matched to a gene: 9. CDR1 is LNHNV and CDR2 is YYDKDF in the germline V gene (reference sequence). The CDR3 is 14 residues long. Written as DNA, the CDR3 is TGTGCCACCAGGCCTCCGGGGACAGGAAATGGCTACACCTTC. Translating gives CATRPPGTGNGYTF.

The chain combines TRBV14 with TRBJ2-7; TRBD2 matches 12 bases. Germline CDR1 and CDR2: SGHDN and FVKESK. Trimming cost V 4 bases and J 3 bases; bases outside gene matches: 16. This CDR3 comprises 19 residues. CDR3 nucleotide sequence: TGTGCCAGCAGCCCAGGGACTAGCGGGTGGCCCGTCCCAGACTACGAGCAGTACTTC. It is translated as CASSPGTSGWPVPDYEQYF. Looking up the rest from reference TRBV14 and TRBJ2-7 gives the full variable domain: EAGVTQFPSHSVIEKGQTVTLRCDPISGHDNLYWYRRVMGKEIKFLLHFVKESKQDESGMPNNRFLAERTGGTYSTLKVQPAELEDSGVYFCASSPGTSGWPVPDYEQYFGPGTRLTVT.

The chain has TRBV6-2 or TRBV6-3 and TRBJ1-1, with D maybe TRBD1 (5 bases). V lost 0 bases to trimming and J lost 2 bases, with 10 bases between them. The CDR3 has 15 amino acids. The V gene's germline CDR1 is MNHEY and CDR2 SVGEGT. The CDR3 is CASSYSRGLNTEAFF. For the CDR3, the DNA is TGTGCCAGCAGTTACTCCCGGGGACTAAACACTGAAGCTTTCTTT.

The rearrangement joins TRBV28 to TRBJ1-6; no definite D call. The CDR3 is 12 residues long. Germline V lookup: CDR1 MDHEN, CDR2 SYDVKM. V gave up 4 bases and J gave up 10 bases, with 8 bases separating them. Written as DNA, the CDR3 is TGTGCCAGCAGTTCTTGGGCGTCACCCCTCCACTTT. The encoded protein is CASSSWASPLHF.

This rearrangement joins TRBV6-6 to TRBJ2-7; 7 nucleotides match TRBD1. Trimming cost V 6 bases and J 3 bases; bases outside gene matches: 11. The CDR3 runs to 15 residues. Germline V lookup: CDR1 MNHNY, CDR2 SVGAGI (reference sequence). The CDR3 sequence is CASSASPGQSYEQYF. The CDR3 nucleotides are TGTGCCAGCAGCGCGAGCCCGGGACAGAGCTACGAGCAGTACTTC.

This chain connects TRBV4-2 to TRBJ1-1; D is perhaps TRBD1 (5 bases). CDR3 length: 15 amino acids. V lost 3 bases and J lost 5, with 16 bases in between. Germline V gives CDR1 LGHNA, CDR2 YNFKEQ. Here the CDR3 DNA reads TGTGCCAGCAGCCATCCCGGGACTGGGCGGACTGAAGCTTTCTTT. Its protein product is CASSHPGTGRTEAFF.

V usage is TRBV2 and J usage is TRBJ2-7; D unclear. CDR3 length: 15 residues. V lost 3 bases, J lost 0 bases, and 12 bases lay in between. Germline V lookup: CDR1 SNHLY, CDR2 FYNNEI. The CDR3 DNA reads TGTGCCAGCAGTGAGAAGCAACTGAGCTCCTACGAGCAGTACTTC. It is translated as CASSEKQLSSYEQYF.

The rearrangement joins TRBV4-2 to TRBJ1-3; D call uncertain. The CDR3 spans 16 residues. Between the trimmed V and J ends, which lost 0 bases and 0 bases, there was a span of 9 bases. Germline CDR1 is LGHNA and CDR2 is YNFKEQ. For the CDR3, the DNA is TGTGCCAGCAGCCAAGAGTACGGAGGCTCTGGAAACACCATATATTTT. This encodes CASSQEYGGSGNTIYF.

The chain links TRBV7-6 to TRBJ2-2; D is perhaps TRBD1 (5 bases). In germline, CDR1 is SGHVS, CDR2 FNYEAQ. V dropped 4 bases and J dropped 7 bases, with 7 bases sitting between them. This CDR3 has 12 residues. This chain's CDR3 is CASSSQGGELFF. Here the CDR3 DNA reads TGTGCCAGCAGCTCCCAGGGCGGGGAGCTGTTTTTT.

V and J are TRBV5-6 and TRBJ2-3; D might be TRBD2 (6 bases). Deletions cut 4 bases from V and 1 base from J, with 10 bases between. Germline CDR1 SGHDT, CDR2 YYEEEE. This CDR3 contains 14 residues. CDR3 residues: CASSAPGGTDTQYF. The CDR3 nucleotides are TGTGCCAGCAGCGCCCCGGGGGGCACAGATACGCAGTATTTT.

This clone was seen only once. This chain links TRBV3-1 (or the pseudogene TRBV3-2) with TRBJ2-2, with 13 bases fitting TRBD2. Unmatched junction bases numbered 6, after V lost 4 bases and J lost 7 bases. This CDR3 has 16 residues. The germline V gene encodes CDR1 LGHDT and CDR2 YNNKEL (reference sequence). This CDR3 is CASSPGLAGVGGELFF. For the CDR3, the DNA is TGTGCCAGCAGCCCTGGACTAGCGGGAGTCGGCGGGGAGCTGTTTTTT.